These T cell receptor beta chains were read from a single sample in a study of identical twins. TCRdb recomputed calls from the 5' RACE reads with MiXCR, one row per CDR3 protein. The data hold roughly 480,000 distinct CDR3 sequences, with approximately 24% observed a single time. This sample also appeared in a second study, on T cells expressing NK-cell markers.

Specimen: CD4+ T cells sorted from blood. These receptors were obtained from a woman younger than 35 in good health. CDR3s include the opening cysteine and the closing phenylalanine or tryptophan. The D gene is left open where the match is weak. Some rows have no size entry. The others give once, few or many, or a class for an expanded clone.

J gene	clone size	D gene	V gene	CDR3 DNA	CDR3 protein
TRBJ2-7	few	NA	TRBV12-3/TRBV12-4	TGTGCCAGCAGTCAGGGTTGGGGGGATCCCTACGAGCAGTACTTC	CASSQGWGDPYEQYF
TRBJ2-5	many	NA	TRBV12-3/TRBV12-4	TGTGCCAGCAGTCGGGACAACCAAGAGACCCAGTACTTC	CASSRDNQETQYF
TRBJ2-7	few	NA	TRBV11-2	TGTGCCAGTAGGATACGGGTTATTGTGGACGAGCAGTACTTC	CASRIRVIVDEQYF
TRBJ2-2	NA	NA	TRBV20-1	TGCAGTGCCAGGGGCGCCGACCCCGGGGAGCTGTTTTTT	CSARGADPGELFF
TRBJ1-2	NA	NA	TRBV12-3/TRBV12-4	TGTGCCAGCAGCCCAGCAGGGTCCGGCTACACCTTC	CASSPAGSGYTF
TRBJ1-2	NA	TRBD1	TRBV5-1	TGCGCCAGCAGCTTTTCCGGGACAGATGGCTACACCTTC	CASSFSGTDGYTF
TRBJ2-3	NA	TRBD1	TRBV6-5	TGTGCCAGCAGTTACCAGGGGGCAATCACAGATACGCAGTATTTT	CASSYQGAITDTQYF
TRBJ2-1	NA	TRBD1	TRBV7-2	TGTGCCAGCAGCACGAGGACAGGGGGCGGAGGGCAGTTCTTC	CASSTRTGGGGQFF
TRBJ2-1	few	NA	TRBV5-1	TGCGCCAGCAGCTGGGATCATTCCAAGAATGAGCAGTTCTTC	CASSWDHSKNEQFF
TRBJ2-7	few	NA	TRBV6-1	TGTGCCACCTATACCTATCCGTCCGAGCAGTACTTC	CATYTYPSEQYF
TRBJ2-1	few	NA	TRBV12-3/TRBV12-4	TGTGCCAGCAGTTTACGGGGCCTCAGCTCCTACAATGAGCAGTTCTTC	CASSLRGLSSYNEQFF
TRBJ2-3	NA	NA	TRBV7-3	TGTGCCAGCAGCTTAATCAGGCAAGATACGCAGTATTTT	CASSLIRQDTQYF